The 5 T cell receptor beta chains in this list originate from one sample, sequenced in a study of T-cell reconstitution after alpha-beta-depleted transplantation in children. A TCRbeta library incorporating unique molecular identifiers was prepared. One entry per CDR3 protein, called by TCRdb with MiXCR from the PCR reads. The data contain some 600,000 distinct CDR3 sequences, 10% to 15% of them singletons. The sequences come from PBMCs, mostly from graft donor cells, collected 360 days after TCRalphabeta/CD19-depleted stem cell transplant. These receptors were collected from a male patient younger than 18 who had a stem cell transplant for acute myeloid leukemia, so the T cells may come from the graft donor.

The rearrangement uses TRBV20-1 and TRBJ2-7; tentatively, D is TRBD2 (5 bases). CDR3 length equals 11 residues. Per germline, CDR1 DFQATT and CDR2 SNEGSKA (reference sequence). Trimming took 6 bases from V and 2 from J, leaving 8 bases between them. In DNA, the CDR3 is TGCAGTGCCGGGAACCCCTACGAGCAGTACTTC. As protein: CSAGNPYEQYF.

This clonotype was observed at least ten times. V usage is TRBV7-3 and J usage is TRBJ2-5; the D is unclear. The CDR3 spans 16 residues. Trimming stripped 5 bases from V and 2 bases from J, with 18 bases between. Germline CDR1 is SGHTA and CDR2 is FQGTGA. CDR3 coding DNA: TGTGCCAGCAGCCCAAATGGGCTGGTAGTTCAAGAGACCCAGTACTTC. This encodes CASSPNGLVVQETQYF.

This chain uses TRBV7-2 with TRBJ2-3, with 10 bases aligning to TRBD2. The CDR3 spans 14 residues. J gave up 7 bases and V 4 bases, and 5 bases lay outside the gene matches. The germline CDR1 and CDR2 sequences are SGHTA and FQGNSA. CDR3 in amino acids: CASSWGLATYTQYF. The CDR3 DNA is TGTGCCAGCAGCTGGGGACTAGCGACCTATACGCAGTATTTT.

The J gene is TRBJ2-7, the V gene TRBV27; TRBD2 matches 10 bases. CDR3 size: 15 residues. V trimming: 1 base; J trimming: 5 bases; junction bases outside the gene matches: 5. Per the germline V gene, CDR1 is MNHEY and CDR2 is SMNVEV (reference sequence). The CDR3 DNA reads as TGTGCCAGCAGTTTATATCCTAGCGGGAGCCACGAGCAGTACTTC. This gives the protein CASSLYPSGSHEQYF.

The chain has TRBV7-6 and TRBJ1-1; TRBD1 agrees at 7 bases. There are 15 residues in the CDR3. The V segment lost 3 bases and the J segment 7 bases; nucleotides outside the gene matches: 11. Looked up from germline, CDR1 is SGHVS and CDR2 is FNYEAQ. The CDR3 region has the DNA TGTGCCAGCAGCTTCCCTGGATTAGGGGGCATTGAAGCTTTCTTT. It translates to CASSFPGLGGIEAFF.